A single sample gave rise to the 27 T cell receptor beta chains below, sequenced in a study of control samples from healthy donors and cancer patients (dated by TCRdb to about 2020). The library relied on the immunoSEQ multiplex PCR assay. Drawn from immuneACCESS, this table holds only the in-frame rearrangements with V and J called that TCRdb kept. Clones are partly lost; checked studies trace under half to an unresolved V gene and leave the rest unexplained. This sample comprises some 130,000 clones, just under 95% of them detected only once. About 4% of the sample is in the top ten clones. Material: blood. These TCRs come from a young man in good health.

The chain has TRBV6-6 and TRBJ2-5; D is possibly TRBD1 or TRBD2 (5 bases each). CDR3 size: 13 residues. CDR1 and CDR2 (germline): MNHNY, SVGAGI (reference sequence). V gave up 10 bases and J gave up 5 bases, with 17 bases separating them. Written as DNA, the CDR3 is TGTGCCACCCGGGACCCCCCCTCGGAGACCCAGTACTTC. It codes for CATRDPPSETQYF.

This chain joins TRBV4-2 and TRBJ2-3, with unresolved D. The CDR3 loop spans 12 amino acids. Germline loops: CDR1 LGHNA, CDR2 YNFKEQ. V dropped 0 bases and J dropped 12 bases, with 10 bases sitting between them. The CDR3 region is CASSQERWSQYF. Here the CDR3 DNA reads TGTGCCAGCAGCCAAGAACGGTGGTCCCAGTATTTT.

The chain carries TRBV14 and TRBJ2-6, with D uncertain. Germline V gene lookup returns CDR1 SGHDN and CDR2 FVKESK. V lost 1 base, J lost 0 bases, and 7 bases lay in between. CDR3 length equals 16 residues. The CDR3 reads CASSQGTYSGANVLTF. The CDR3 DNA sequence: TGTGCCAGCAGCCAAGGGACCTACTCTGGGGCCAACGTCCTGACTTTC.

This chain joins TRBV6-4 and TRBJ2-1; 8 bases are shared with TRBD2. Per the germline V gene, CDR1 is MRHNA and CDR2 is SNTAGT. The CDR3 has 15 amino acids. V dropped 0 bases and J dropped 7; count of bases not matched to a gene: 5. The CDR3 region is CASSDSSGGQNEQFF. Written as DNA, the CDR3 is TGTGCCAGCAGTGACTCCTCGGGGGGGCAGAATGAGCAGTTCTTC.

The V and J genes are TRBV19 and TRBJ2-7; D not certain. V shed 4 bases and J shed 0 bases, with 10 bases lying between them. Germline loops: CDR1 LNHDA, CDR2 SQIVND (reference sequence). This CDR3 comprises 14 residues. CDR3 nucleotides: TGTGCCAGTAGTAGGACGGCGATCTCCTACGAGCAGTACTTC. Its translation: CASSRTAISYEQYF.

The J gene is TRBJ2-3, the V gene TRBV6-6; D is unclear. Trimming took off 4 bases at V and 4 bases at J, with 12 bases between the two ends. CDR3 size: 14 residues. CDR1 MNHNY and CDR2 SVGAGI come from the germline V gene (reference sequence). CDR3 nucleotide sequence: TGTGCCAGCAGTTCATCCGGTGTATCAGATACGCAGTATTTT. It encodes CASSSSGVSDTQYF.

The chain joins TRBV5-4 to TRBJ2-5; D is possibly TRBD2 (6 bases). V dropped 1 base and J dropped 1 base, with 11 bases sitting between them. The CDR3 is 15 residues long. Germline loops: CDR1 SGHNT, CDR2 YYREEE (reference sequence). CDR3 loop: CASSLYVSGQETQYF. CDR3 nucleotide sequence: TGTGCCAGCAGCTTGTACGTTAGCGGCCAAGAGACCCAGTACTTC.

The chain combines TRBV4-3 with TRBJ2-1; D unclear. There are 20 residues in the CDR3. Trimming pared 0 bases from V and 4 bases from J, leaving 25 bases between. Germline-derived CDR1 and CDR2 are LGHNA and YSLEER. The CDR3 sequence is CASSQDSHPGSKLRYNEQFF. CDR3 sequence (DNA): TGCGCCAGCAGCCAAGATTCCCACCCAGGATCGAAACTACGGTACAATGAGCAGTTCTTC.

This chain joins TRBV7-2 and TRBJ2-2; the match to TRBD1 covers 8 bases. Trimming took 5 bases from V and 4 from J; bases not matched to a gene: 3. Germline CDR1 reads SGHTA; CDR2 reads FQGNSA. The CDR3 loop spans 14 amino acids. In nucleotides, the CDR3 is TGTGCCAGCAGCGGACAGGGCAGCACCGGGGAGCTGTTTTTT. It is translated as CASSGQGSTGELFF. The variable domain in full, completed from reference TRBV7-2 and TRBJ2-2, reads GAGVSQSPSNKVTEKGKDVELRCDPISGHTALYWYRQSLGQGLEFLIYFQGNSAPDKSGLPSDRFSAERTGGSVSTLTIQRTQQEDSAVYLCASSGQGSTGELFFGEGSRLTVL.

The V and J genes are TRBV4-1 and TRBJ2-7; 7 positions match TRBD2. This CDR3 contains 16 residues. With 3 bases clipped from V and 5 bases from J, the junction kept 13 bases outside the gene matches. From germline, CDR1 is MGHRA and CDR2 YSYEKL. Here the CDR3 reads CASSQVIAGPADEQYF. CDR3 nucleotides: TGCGCCAGCAGCCAGGTCATAGCGGGCCCGGCGGACGAGCAGTACTTC.

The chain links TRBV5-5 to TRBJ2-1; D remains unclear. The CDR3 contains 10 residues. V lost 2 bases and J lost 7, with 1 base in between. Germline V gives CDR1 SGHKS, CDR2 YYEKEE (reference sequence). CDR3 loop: CASSFNEQFF. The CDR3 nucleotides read TGTGCCAGCAGCTTTAATGAGCAGTTCTTC.

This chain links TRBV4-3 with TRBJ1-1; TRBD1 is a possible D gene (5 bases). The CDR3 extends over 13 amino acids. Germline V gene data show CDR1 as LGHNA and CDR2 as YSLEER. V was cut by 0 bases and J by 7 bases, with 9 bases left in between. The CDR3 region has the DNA TGCGCCAGCAGCCAAGATTCTAGGGGTGAAGCTTTCTTT. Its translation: CASSQDSRGEAFF.

CDR3 sequence reads: CASSPLEVSTEAFF. The CDR3 nucleotides are TGTGCCAGCAGCCCCCTAGAGGTGAGCACTGAAGCTTTCTTT. The V call is TRBV6-5, the J call TRBJ1-1; no definite D call. Germline CDR1 and CDR2: MNHEY and SVGAGI. Between the trimmed V and J ends, which lost 6 bases and 4 bases, there was a span of 15 bases. This CDR3 spans 14 amino acids.

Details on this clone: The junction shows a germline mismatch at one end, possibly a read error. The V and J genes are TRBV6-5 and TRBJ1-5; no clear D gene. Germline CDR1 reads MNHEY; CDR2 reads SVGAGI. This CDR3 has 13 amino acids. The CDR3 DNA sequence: TGTGCCAGCGGTTATAGTAGCAATCAGCCCCAGCATTTT. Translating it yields CASGYSSNQPQHF.

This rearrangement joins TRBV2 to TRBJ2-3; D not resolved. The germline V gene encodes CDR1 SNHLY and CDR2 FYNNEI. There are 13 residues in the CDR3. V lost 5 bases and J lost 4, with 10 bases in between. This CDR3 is CASSTRSPDTQYF. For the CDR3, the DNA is TGTGCCAGCAGTACCCGGTCACCAGATACGCAGTATTTT.

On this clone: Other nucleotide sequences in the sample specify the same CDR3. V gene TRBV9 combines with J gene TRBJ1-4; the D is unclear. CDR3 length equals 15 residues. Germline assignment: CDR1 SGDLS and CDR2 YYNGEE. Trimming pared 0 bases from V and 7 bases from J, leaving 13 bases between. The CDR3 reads CASSVGVGRGEKLFF. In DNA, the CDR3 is TGTGCCAGCAGCGTAGGGGTGGGTCGTGGTGAAAAACTGTTTTTT. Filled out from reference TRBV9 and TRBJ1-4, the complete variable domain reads DSGVTQTPKHLITATGQRVTLRCSPRSGDLSVYWYQQSLDQGLQFLIQYYNGEERAKGNILERFSAQQFPDLHSELNLSSLELGDSALYFCASSVGVGRGEKLFFGSGTQLSVL.

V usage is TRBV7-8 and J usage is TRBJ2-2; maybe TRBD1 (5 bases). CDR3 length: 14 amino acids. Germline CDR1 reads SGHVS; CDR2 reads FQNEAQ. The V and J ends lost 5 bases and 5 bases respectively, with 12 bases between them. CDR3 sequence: CASSPRQRTGELFF. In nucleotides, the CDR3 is TGTGCCAGCAGCCCTCGACAGCGTACCGGGGAGCTGTTTTTT.

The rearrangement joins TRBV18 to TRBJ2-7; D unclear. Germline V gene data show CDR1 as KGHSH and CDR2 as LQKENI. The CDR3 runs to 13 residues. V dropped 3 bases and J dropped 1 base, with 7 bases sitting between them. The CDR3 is CASSPPASYEQYF. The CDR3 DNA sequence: TGTGCCAGCTCACCCCCGGCATCCTACGAGCAGTACTTC. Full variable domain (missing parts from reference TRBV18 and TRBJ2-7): NAGVMQNPRHLVRRRGQEARLRCSPMKGHSHVYWYRQLPEEGLKFMVYLQKENIIDESGMPKERFSAEFPKEGPSILRIQQVVRGDSAAYFCASSPPASYEQYFGPGTRLTVT.

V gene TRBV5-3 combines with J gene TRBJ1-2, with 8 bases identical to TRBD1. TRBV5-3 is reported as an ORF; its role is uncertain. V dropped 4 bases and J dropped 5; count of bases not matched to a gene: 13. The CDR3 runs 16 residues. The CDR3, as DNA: TGTGCCAGAAGCCTACCAATTGACAGGGGAAGGTATGGCTACACCTTC. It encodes CARSLPIDRGRYGYTF.

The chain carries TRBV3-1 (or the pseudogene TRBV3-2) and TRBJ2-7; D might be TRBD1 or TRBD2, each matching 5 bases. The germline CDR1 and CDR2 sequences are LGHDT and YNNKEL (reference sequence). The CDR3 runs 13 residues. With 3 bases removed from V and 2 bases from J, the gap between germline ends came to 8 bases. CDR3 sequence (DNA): TGTGCCAGCAGCCACGGGACGGCCTACGAGCAGTACTTC. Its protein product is CASSHGTAYEQYF.

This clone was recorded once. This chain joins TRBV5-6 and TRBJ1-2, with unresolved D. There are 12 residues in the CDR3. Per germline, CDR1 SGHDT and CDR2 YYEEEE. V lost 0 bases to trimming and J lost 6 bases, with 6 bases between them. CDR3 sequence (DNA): TGTGCCAGCAGCTTGGATATAGATGGCTACACCTTC. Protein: CASSLDIDGYTF.

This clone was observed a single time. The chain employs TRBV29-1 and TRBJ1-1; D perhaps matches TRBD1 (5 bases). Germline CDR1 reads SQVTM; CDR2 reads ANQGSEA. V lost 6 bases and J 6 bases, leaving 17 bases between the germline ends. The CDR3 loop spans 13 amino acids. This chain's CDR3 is CSVEQVAGAEAFF. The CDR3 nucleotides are TGCAGCGTCGAACAGGTCGCCGGCGCTGAAGCTTTCTTT.

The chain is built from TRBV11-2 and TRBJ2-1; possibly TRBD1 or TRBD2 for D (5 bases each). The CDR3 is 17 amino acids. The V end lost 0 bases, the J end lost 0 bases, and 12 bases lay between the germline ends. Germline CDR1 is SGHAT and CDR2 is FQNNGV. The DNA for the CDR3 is TGTGCCAGCAGCTTAGATCGGGGCAGGGTCTCCTACAATGAGCAGTTCTTC. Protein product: CASSLDRGRVSYNEQFF.

This chain's CDR3 is CASSLGGRQDMNHYGYTF. The CDR3 DNA reads TGTGCCAGCAGCTTAGGGGGCAGACAGGATATGAACCATTATGGCTACACCTTC. The genes are TRBV7-9 and TRBJ1-2, with D possibly matching TRBD1 (6 bases). Trimming removed 1 base at V and 5 bases at J, with 23 bases between. Germline V gene data show CDR1 as SEHNR and CDR2 as FQNEAQ (reference sequence). This CDR3 is built from 18 residues.

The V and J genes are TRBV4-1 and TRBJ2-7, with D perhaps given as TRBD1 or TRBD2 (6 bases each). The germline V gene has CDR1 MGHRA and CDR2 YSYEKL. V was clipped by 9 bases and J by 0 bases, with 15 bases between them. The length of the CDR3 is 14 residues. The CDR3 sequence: CASAPGASSYEQYF. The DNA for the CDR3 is TGCGCCAGTGCCCCGGGGGCGAGCTCCTACGAGCAGTACTTC.

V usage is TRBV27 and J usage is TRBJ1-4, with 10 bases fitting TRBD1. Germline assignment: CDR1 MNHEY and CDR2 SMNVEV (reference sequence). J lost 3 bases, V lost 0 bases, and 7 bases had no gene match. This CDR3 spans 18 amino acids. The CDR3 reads CASSLSPTGGEANEKLFF. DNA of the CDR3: TGTGCCAGCAGTTTATCCCCGACAGGGGGCGAAGCTAATGAAAAACTGTTTTTT.

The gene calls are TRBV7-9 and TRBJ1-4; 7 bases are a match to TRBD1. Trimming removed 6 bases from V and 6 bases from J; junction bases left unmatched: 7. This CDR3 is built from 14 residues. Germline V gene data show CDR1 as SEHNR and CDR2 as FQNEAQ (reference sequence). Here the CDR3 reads CASRRQGRDEKLFF. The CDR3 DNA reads TGTGCCAGCAGGCGACAGGGTAGAGATGAAAAACTGTTTTTT.